Given below is one T cell receptor (beta chain) in context. The record originates from a study of blood T cell repertoires in COVID-19. Study-wide background: Spain, Italy and the United States supplied samples that represented acute and convalescent COVID-19. T cells, B-cell-depleted T cells, or PBMCs provided the cDNA or gDNA that served as material.

In the authors' workflow: The authors estimated nucleated cell counts from reference gene primer amplification. Using immunoSEQ multiplex PCR, the repertoire was profiled, and TCRdb retains in-frame clones only, with some absent. That table is the source of V, J and clone size, and D and trimming were worked out from the DNA. The sample has 120,000 to 150,000 clones; about 84% are singletons. Germline assignment: CDR1 KGHSH and CDR2 LQKENI. The CDR3 loop spans 14 amino acids. V was trimmed by 5 bases and J by 4 bases, leaving 14 bases between them. Sequencing was done on a sample of peripheral blood. The sequence was obtained from a woman aged 45-60 years with acute or convalescent COVID-19. The rearrangement joins TRBV18 to TRBJ1-1, with unresolved D. The CDR3 loop reads CASSSSEDGTEAFF. The CDR3 DNA reads TGTGCCAGCTCATCGTCGGAGGACGGCACTGAAGCTTTCTTT. Supplemented by reference TRBV18 and TRBJ1-1, the full variable domain reads NAGVMQNPRHLVRRRGQEARLRCSPMKGHSHVYWYRQLPEEGLKFMVYLQKENIIDESGMPKERFSAEFPKEGPSILRIQQVVRGDSAAYFCASSSSEDGTEAFFGQGTRLTVV.